This T cell receptor (beta chain) emerged from a study of shared clonotypes between healthy human individuals. Study details: With ages of 18 to 49, the donors were a couple of women and a few men.

TCRdb keeps only in-frame clones here, not all; method: immunoSEQ multiplex PCR. The top ten clones hold about 1.7% of a sample with about 2.1 million clones, 90% to 95% of them seen once. CD8 cells regarded as naive lacked CD45RO, were positively chosen for CCR7, and omitted terminally differentiated effector memory CD45RA+ cells. This CDR3 contains 14 residues. Germline V CDR1 and CDR2: MDHEN, SYDVKM. V was shortened by 5 bases and J by 2 bases, with 13 bases between the two germline ends. The sequence derives from a young man in good health. Some clones in this sample may be carry-over from other donors' samples. This chain connects TRBV28 to TRBJ2-7; D unclear. The sequenced sample was naive CD8+ T cells from PBMCs. CDR3 in DNA: TGTGCCAGCAGTGCGACACTTGACACCTACGAGCAGTACTTC. Its translation: CASSATLDTYEQYF.